This entry lists 30 T cell receptor beta chains sequenced from one sample in a study of cytomegalovirus exposure and HLA in healthy donors. This PCR relied on a set of 60 Vbeta primers and 13 Jbeta primers. TCRdb's table, derived via immunoSEQ multiplex PCR, lists solely in-frame clones and lacks some. The sample lists more than 90,000 clones; roughly 80% were seen once. What was sequenced was PBMCs. These receptors were collected from a man in his fifties or sixties in good health and CMV-seropositive.

This chain links TRBV6-6 with TRBJ2-5; no clear D gene. Germline-derived CDR1 and CDR2 are MNHNY and SVGAGI (reference sequence). The CDR3 extends over 13 amino acids. V lost 7 bases to trimming and J lost 2 bases, with 11 bases between them. The CDR3 sequence: CASTRSNQETQYF. The CDR3 DNA follows: TGTGCCAGCACTAGGTCTAATCAAGAGACCCAGTACTTC.

The DNA of the CDR3 is TGTGCCAGCAGCTTCGAACCTAGCGGACCAGGGGAGGAGCAGTACTTC. The encoded protein is CASSFEPSGPGEEQYF. The chain employs TRBV9 and TRBJ2-7; D might be TRBD2 (7 bases). The CDR3 has 16 amino acids. CDR1 is SGDLS, CDR2 YYNGEE, per germline. Trimming cost V 4 bases and J 7 bases, with 24 bases left between them.

This clone was observed once. This chain joins TRBV5-1 and TRBJ2-3; possibly TRBD2 for D (5 bases). There are 15 residues in the CDR3. With 1 base removed from V and 0 bases from J, the gap between germline ends came to 9 bases. Germline V gene data show CDR1 as SGHRS and CDR2 as YFSETQ. The CDR3 coding sequence is TGCGCCAGCAGCTTGAGGCGGGCCAGCACAGATACGCAGTATTTT. This sequence encodes CASSLRRASTDTQYF. The full variable domain, with the rest looked up from reference TRBV5-1 and TRBJ2-3, is KAGVTQTPRYLIKTRGQQVTLSCSPISGHRSVSWYQQTPGQGLQFLFEYFSETQRNKGNFPGRFSGRQFSNSRSEMNVSTLELGDSALYLCASSLRRASTDTQYFGPGTRLTVL.

CDR3 sequence reads: CASSFGGWEQFF. The CDR3 DNA reads TGTGCCAGCAGCTTTGGGGGCTGGGAGCAGTTCTTC. J is TRBJ2-1 and V is TRBV7-9; a possible D gene is TRBD1 (6 bases). This CDR3 region has 12 residues. V was pared by 3 bases and J by 10 bases, with 10 bases between. Per germline, CDR1 SEHNR and CDR2 FQNEAQ (reference sequence).

The chain employs TRBV27 and TRBJ1-5; D gene ambiguous. V gave up 5 bases and J gave up 6 bases, with 14 bases separating them. This CDR3 is built from 14 residues. CDR1 MNHEY and CDR2 SMNVEV come from the germline V gene (reference sequence). The CDR3, as DNA: TGTGCCAGCAGTCGGTTCAACACGGGTCAGCCCCAGCATTTT. Translation gives CASSRFNTGQPQHF.

The chain joins TRBV7-2 to TRBJ2-7, with 8 positions matching TRBD1. The V gene's germline CDR1 is SGHTA and CDR2 FQGNSA. The CDR3 covers 14 residues. V dropped 5 bases and J dropped 2; count of bases not matched to a gene: 5. The CDR3 coding sequence is TGTGCCAGCAGCCCGGGACAGGAGACCTACGAGCAGTACTTC. Translated, it gives CASSPGQETYEQYF.

This rearrangement joins TRBV27 to TRBJ2-7; TRBD1 agrees at 9 bases. This CDR3 has 15 residues. V shed 6 bases and J 4 bases; nucleotides not matched to a gene: 10. Germline lookup yields CDR1 MNHEY and CDR2 SMNVEV (reference sequence). CDR3 in DNA: TGTGCCAGCAGCTCCGGGACAGGGACTTTATACGAGCAGTACTTC. This sequence encodes CASSSGTGTLYEQYF.

This chain uses TRBV5-1 with TRBJ2-7; 11 positions agree with TRBD2. Germline values: CDR1 SGHRS, CDR2 YFSETQ. The CDR3 is 15 amino acids. V trimming: 2 bases; J trimming: 4 bases; junction bases outside the gene matches: 5. CDR3 protein: CASSFERLAGYEQYF. DNA for the CDR3: TGCGCCAGCAGCTTCGAAAGACTAGCGGGGTACGAGCAGTACTTC.

The chain uses TRBV29-1 and TRBJ2-3; 7 positions match TRBD1. V lost 4 bases to trimming and J lost 5 bases; unmatched junction nucleotides: 9. This CDR3 is built from 14 residues. Looked up from germline, CDR1 is SQVTM and CDR2 is ANQGSEA. In DNA form, the CDR3 reads TGCAGCGTTGTGGGGACAGACACCGGAGATACGCAGTATTTT. Protein sequence: CSVVGTDTGDTQYF.

The genes are TRBV7-8 and TRBJ1-2, with 7 bases matching TRBD1. Germline V gene data show CDR1 as SGHVS and CDR2 as FQNEAQ. CDR3 length: 14 amino acids. With V trimmed by 1 base and J by 3 bases, 2 bases remained unmatched. The CDR3 DNA reads TGTGCCAGCAGCTTAGTCAGGGGGGACTATGGCTACACCTTC. Translating it yields CASSLVRGDYGYTF.

The chain joins TRBV19 to TRBJ2-5; 14 bases match TRBD2. The end of the DNA is better explained by TRBJ2-7, so the J call may be wrong. Per germline, CDR1 LNHDA and CDR2 SQIVND (reference sequence). The CDR3 consists of 18 residues. CDR3 bases: TGTGCCAGTAGTCTCCGGGCCCCGGGACTAGCGGGGGCCTACGAGCAGTACTTC. Amino acids: CASSLRAPGLAGAYEQYF.

The rearrangement joins TRBV6-1 to TRBJ1-5; no reliable D call. The CDR3 extends over 12 amino acids. V shed 1 base and J shed 7 bases, with 5 bases lying between them. From germline, CDR1 is MNHNS and CDR2 SASEGT. CDR3 sequence (DNA): TGTGCCAGCAGTGAAGACGGGCAGCCCCAGCATTTT. It specifies CASSEDGQPQHF.

The CDR3 DNA follows: TGTGCCAGCAGCGTAGAACCCCGGGGAAACAATGAGCAGTTCTTC. It yields the protein CASSVEPRGNNEQFF. The chain carries TRBV9 and TRBJ2-1; maybe TRBD2 (5 bases). V was cut by 0 bases and J by 5 bases, with 12 bases left in between. The CDR3 totals 15 residues. Germline lookup yields CDR1 SGDLS and CDR2 YYNGEE.

This clone was seen a single time. Written as DNA, the CDR3 is TGTGCCAGCACGGGGCGGGGGGGCATAGGAGATACGCAGTATTTT. Translating gives CASTGRGGIGDTQYF. J is TRBJ2-3 and V is TRBV6-5; 9 nucleotides line up with TRBD2. V was pared by 7 bases and J by 5 bases, with 10 bases of the junction left unmatched. This CDR3 is built from 15 residues. Germline V lookup: CDR1 MNHEY, CDR2 SVGAGI.

In regard to this clone: Other DNA sequences from this sample encode an identical CDR3 as well. Here the CDR3 reads CAISESGYEQYF. The CDR3 nucleotides read TGTGCCATCAGTGAGTCCGGCTACGAGCAGTACTTC. The chain employs TRBV10-3 and TRBJ2-7; D is uncertain. The germline V gene encodes CDR1 ENHRY and CDR2 SYGVKD. The V end was cut by 0 bases, the J end by 3 bases, with 3 bases between. The CDR3 runs to 12 residues.

The chain recombines TRBV7-3 with TRBJ2-1; the match to TRBD2 covers 11 bases. Germline CDR1 SGHTA, CDR2 FQGTGA. This CDR3 is 16 amino acids long. The trim removed 2 bases at V and 4 bases at J, leaving 4 bases unmatched. CDR3 DNA sequence: TGTGCCAGCAGCTTAGAAGGGACTAGCGGTTACAATGAGCAGTTCTTC. This gives the protein CASSLEGTSGYNEQFF.

The V and J genes are TRBV28 and TRBJ2-7, with D possibly TRBD1 on 6 matching bases. CDR3 size: 13 residues. V was trimmed by 5 bases and J by 3 bases, leaving 11 bases between them. Germline CDR1 reads MDHEN; CDR2 reads SYDVKM. CDR3 amino acids: CASSTGPLYEQYF. The CDR3 DNA sequence: TGTGCCAGCAGTACAGGGCCCCTCTACGAGCAGTACTTC.

V usage is TRBV11-1 and J usage is TRBJ1-1, with D tentatively TRBD1 (6 bases). The V end lost 4 bases, the J end lost 5 bases, and 20 bases lay between the germline ends. CDR3 length equals 16 residues. CDR1 is SGHAT, CDR2 FQDESV, per germline (reference sequence). DNA for the CDR3: TGTGCCAGCAGCTCAAGAGGGGGGGAGCGGTGGACTGAAGCTTTCTTT. Translated: CASSSRGGERWTEAFF.

This clone is categorized as medium-sized. V is TRBV4-1 and J is TRBJ1-4, with 7 bases that match TRBD1. CDR3 length: 15 residues. Germline lookup yields CDR1 MGHRA and CDR2 YSYEKL. The J segment lost 0 bases and the V segment lost 3 bases, leaving 1 base of the junction unmatched. The DNA of the CDR3 is TGCGCCAGCAGCCACACAGGGGCAACTAATGAAAAACTGTTTTTT. It codes for CASSHTGATNEKLFF.

The count of this clone is one. The chain combines TRBV1 with TRBJ2-3; TRBD2, the D gene given by the table, was not confirmed from the DNA. TRBV1 is noted as a pseudogene. CDR3 length equals 17 residues. The CDR3 DNA follows: TGCACCAGCAGCCAAGATCTAGGGCCTAGCGGGGGAGATACGCAGTATTTT. Encoded protein: CTSSQDLGPSGGDTQYF.

The DNA of the CDR3 is TGTGCCAGCAGATCTGAACAGGGTGTCTATCAGCCCCAGCATTTT. It is translated as CASRSEQGVYQPQHF. The chain has TRBV28 and TRBJ1-5; D might be TRBD1 (6 bases). The germline V gene has CDR1 MDHEN and CDR2 SYDVKM. Trimming took off 6 bases at V and 5 bases at J, with 17 bases between the two ends. The length of the CDR3 is 15 residues.

This sequence joins TRBV15 and TRBJ2-5; 11 bases agree with TRBD2. V lost 0 bases and J lost 10; bases outside the gene matches: 10. This CDR3 contains 16 residues. Germline CDR1 and CDR2: LNHNV and YYDKDF (reference sequence). Here the CDR3 DNA reads TGTGCCACCAGCAGAGATTTAGCGGGGGGGACGTCGGTCCAGTACTTC. Translation: CATSRDLAGGTSVQYF.

This clone was observed a single time. The chain combines TRBV25-1 with TRBJ1-2, with D perhaps TRBD1 (6 bases). Germline V CDR1 and CDR2: MGHDK, SYGVNS. The CDR3 loop spans 14 amino acids. Deletions cut 3 bases from V and 7 bases from J, with 15 bases between. CDR3 protein: CASSEERGSPGYTF. The CDR3 DNA reads as TGTGCCAGCAGTGAGGAGAGGGGGAGTCCTGGCTACACCTTC.

The chain recombines TRBV6-5 with TRBJ1-2; 7 nucleotides align to TRBD1. The germline gives CDR1 MNHEY, CDR2 SVGAGI. The CDR3 loop spans 14 amino acids. The junction had 11 bases not matched to a gene; V was cut back by 5 bases and J by 8 bases. The CDR3 protein is CASSVRQGIGGYTF. The CDR3 bases are TGTGCCAGCAGTGTCCGACAGGGAATTGGCGGCTACACCTTC.

J is TRBJ2-1 and V is TRBV18; TRBD2 matches 8 bases. This CDR3 region has 15 residues. V dropped 5 bases and J dropped 3; count of bases not matched to a gene: 6. Germline CDR1 and CDR2: KGHSH and LQKENI. This CDR3 is CASSSLAGGYNEQFF. The CDR3 nucleotides read TGTGCCAGCTCATCCCTGGCGGGAGGCTACAATGAGCAGTTCTTC.

This clone was picked up a small number of times. The chain carries TRBV9 and TRBJ2-1, with D perhaps matching TRBD1 (5 bases). Trimming shortened V by 0 bases and J by 5 bases, and 12 bases separated the two germline ends. CDR1 and CDR2 (germline): SGDLS, YYNGEE. The CDR3 consists of 15 residues. Here the CDR3 DNA reads TGTGCCAGCAGCGTAGGATCGTCGACAGACAATGAGCAGTTCTTC. This encodes CASSVGSSTDNEQFF.

A single count supports this clone. The chain is built from TRBV11-2 and TRBJ2-7; D is perhaps TRBD1 (5 bases). The germline V gene has CDR1 SGHAT and CDR2 FQNNGV. The CDR3 is made up of 14 amino acids. Trimming cost V 5 bases and J 2 bases, with 13 bases left between them. Here the CDR3 reads CASSRRTLTYEQYF. The CDR3 DNA follows: TGTGCCAGCAGCCGAAGGACACTAACCTACGAGCAGTACTTC.

V gene TRBV5-4 combines with J gene TRBJ2-4; TRBD1 aligns across 8 bases. Germline loops: CDR1 SGHNT, CDR2 YYREEE (reference sequence). The CDR3 runs 13 residues. V lost 0 bases, J lost 16 bases, and 9 bases stayed unmatched. Written as DNA, the CDR3 is TGTGCCAGCAGCTTGGCGTGGGGACAGGACATTTACTTC. Its translation is CASSLAWGQDIYF.

The chain employs TRBV6-1 and TRBJ1-2, with 7 bases lining up with TRBD1. Looked up from germline, CDR1 is MNHNS and CDR2 is SASEGT. This CDR3 is built from 15 residues. The trim removed 2 bases at V and 0 bases at J, leaving 3 bases unmatched. The CDR3 region has the DNA TGTGCCAGCAGTGAAAGGGACAGCACTAACTATGGCTACACCTTC. Translated, it gives CASSERDSTNYGYTF.

The chain recombines TRBV7-9 with TRBJ2-1, with 8 bases aligning to TRBD1. J lost 8 bases, V lost 6 bases, and 6 bases had no gene match. Germline assignment: CDR1 SEHNR and CDR2 FQNEAQ (reference sequence). This CDR3 contains 13 residues. The CDR3 DNA sequence: TGTGCCAGCAGTAAGACAGGGGACGATGAGCAGTTCTTC. It is translated as CASSKTGDDEQFF.